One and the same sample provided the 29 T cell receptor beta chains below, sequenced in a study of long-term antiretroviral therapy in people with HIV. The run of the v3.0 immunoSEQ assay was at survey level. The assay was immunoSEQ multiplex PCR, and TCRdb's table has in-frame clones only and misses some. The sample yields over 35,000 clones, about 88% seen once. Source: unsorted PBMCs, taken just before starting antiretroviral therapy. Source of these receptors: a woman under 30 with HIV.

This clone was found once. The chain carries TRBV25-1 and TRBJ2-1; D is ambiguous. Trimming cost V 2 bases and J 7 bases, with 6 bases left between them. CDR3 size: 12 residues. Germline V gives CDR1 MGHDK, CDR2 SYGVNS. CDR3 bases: TGTGCCAGCAGTGAACCGACGAATGAGCAGTTCTTC. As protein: CASSEPTNEQFF.

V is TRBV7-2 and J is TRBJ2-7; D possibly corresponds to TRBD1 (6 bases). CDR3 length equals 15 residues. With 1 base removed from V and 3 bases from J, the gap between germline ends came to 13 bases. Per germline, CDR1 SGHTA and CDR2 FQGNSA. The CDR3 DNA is TGTGCCAGCAGCTTAGGCGGTTTAGGGGGCTACGAGCAGTACTTC. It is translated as CASSLGGLGGYEQYF.

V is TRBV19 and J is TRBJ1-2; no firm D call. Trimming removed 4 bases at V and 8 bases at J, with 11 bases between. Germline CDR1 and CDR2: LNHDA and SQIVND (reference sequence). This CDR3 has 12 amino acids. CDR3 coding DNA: TGTGCCAGTAGTAGGTGGTCCGGGGGCTACACCTTC. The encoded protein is CASSRWSGGYTF.

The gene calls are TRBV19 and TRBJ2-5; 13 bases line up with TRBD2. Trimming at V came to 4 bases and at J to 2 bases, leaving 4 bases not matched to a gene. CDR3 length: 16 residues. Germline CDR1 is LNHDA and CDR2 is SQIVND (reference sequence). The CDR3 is CASSRLAGGLQETQYF. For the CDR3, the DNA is TGTGCCAGTAGTAGACTAGCGGGAGGTCTACAAGAGACCCAGTACTTC.

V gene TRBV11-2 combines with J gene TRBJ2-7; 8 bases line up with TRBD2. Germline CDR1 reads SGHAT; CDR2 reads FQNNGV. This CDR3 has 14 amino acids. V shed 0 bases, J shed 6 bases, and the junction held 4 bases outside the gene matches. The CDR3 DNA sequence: TGTGCCAGCAGCTTAGATCTCGGGAGGGGCGAGCAGTACTTC. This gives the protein CASSLDLGRGEQYF.

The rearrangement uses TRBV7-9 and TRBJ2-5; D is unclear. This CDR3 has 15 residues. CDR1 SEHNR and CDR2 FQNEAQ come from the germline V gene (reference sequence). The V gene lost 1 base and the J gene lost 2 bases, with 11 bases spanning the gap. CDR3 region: CASSLGLTVQETQYF. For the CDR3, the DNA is TGTGCCAGCAGCTTAGGGCTCACGGTTCAAGAGACCCAGTACTTC.

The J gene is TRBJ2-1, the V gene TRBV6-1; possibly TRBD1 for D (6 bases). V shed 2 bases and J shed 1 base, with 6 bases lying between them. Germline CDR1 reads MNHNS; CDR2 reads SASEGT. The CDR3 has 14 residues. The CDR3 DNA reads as TGTGCCAGCAGTGAAAGGGGGTCCTACAATGAGCAGTTCTTC. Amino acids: CASSERGSYNEQFF.

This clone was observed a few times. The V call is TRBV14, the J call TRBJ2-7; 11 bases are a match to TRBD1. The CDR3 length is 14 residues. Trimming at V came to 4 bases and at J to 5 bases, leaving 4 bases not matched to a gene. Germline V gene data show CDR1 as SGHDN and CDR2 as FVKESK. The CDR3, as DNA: TGTGCCAGCAGCCTGGACAGGGGGCTTAACGAGCAGTACTTC. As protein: CASSLDRGLNEQYF.

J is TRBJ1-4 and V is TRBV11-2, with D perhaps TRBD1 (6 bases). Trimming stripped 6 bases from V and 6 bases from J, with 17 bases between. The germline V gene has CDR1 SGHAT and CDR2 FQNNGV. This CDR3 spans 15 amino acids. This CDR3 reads CASRPPGDTHEKLFF. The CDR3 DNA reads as TGTGCCAGCAGACCCCCAGGGGACACTCATGAAAAACTGTTTTTT.

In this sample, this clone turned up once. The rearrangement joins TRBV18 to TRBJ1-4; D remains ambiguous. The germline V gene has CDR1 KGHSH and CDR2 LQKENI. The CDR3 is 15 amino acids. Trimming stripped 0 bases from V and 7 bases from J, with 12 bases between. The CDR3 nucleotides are TGTGCCAGCTCACCACCGGTGGAGGGCGGTGAAAAACTGTTTTTT. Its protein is CASSPPVEGGEKLFF. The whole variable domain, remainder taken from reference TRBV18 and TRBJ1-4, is NAGVMQNPRHLVRRRGQEARLRCSPMKGHSHVYWYRQLPEEGLKFMVYLQKENIIDESGMPKERFSAEFPKEGPSILRIQQVVRGDSAAYFCASSPPVEGGEKLFFGSGTQLSVL.

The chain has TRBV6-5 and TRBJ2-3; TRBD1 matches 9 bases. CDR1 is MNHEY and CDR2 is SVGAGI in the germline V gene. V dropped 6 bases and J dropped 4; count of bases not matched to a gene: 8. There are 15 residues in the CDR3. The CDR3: CASSTTGGSSDTQYF. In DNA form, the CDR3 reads TGTGCCAGCAGCACGACAGGGGGATCGTCAGATACGCAGTATTTT.

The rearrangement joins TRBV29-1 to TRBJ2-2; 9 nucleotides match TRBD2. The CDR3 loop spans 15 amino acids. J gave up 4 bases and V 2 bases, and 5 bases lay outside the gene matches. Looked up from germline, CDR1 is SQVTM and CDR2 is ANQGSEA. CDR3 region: CSVEPLAGPTGELFF. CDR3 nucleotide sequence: TGCAGCGTTGAACCCCTAGCGGGACCCACCGGGGAGCTGTTTTTT.

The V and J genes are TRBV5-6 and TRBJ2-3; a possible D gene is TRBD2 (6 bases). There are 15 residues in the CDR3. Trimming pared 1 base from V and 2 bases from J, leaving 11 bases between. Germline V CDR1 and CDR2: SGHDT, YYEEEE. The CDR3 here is CASSLLLANTDTQYF. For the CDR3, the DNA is TGTGCCAGCAGCTTGTTGCTAGCGAACACAGATACGCAGTATTTT.

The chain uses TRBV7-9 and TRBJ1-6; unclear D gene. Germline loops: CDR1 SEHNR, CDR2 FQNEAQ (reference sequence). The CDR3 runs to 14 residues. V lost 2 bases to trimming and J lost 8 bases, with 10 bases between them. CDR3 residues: CASSLRDADSPLHF. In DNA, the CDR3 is TGTGCCAGCAGCTTACGGGATGCGGATTCACCCCTCCACTTT.

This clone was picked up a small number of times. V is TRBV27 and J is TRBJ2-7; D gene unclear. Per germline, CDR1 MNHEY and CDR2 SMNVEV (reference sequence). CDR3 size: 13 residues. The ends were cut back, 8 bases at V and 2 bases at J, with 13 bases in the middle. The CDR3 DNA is TGTGCCAGCGTCCGGGCAATTGCCTACGAGCAGTACTTC. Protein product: CASVRAIAYEQYF.

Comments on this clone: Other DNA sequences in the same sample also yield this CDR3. In nucleotides, the CDR3 is TGCAGTGCTAGAGTCGGCGAGCAGTACTTC. It yields the protein CSARVGEQYF. The rearrangement uses TRBV20-1 and TRBJ2-7; D gene uncertain. V lost 1 base and J lost 6, with 4 bases in between. The CDR3 is 10 amino acids. CDR1 is DFQATT and CDR2 is SNEGSKA in the germline V gene (reference sequence).

The CDR3 here is CASSDSSSTDTQYF. In DNA form, the CDR3 reads TGTGCCAGCTCCGACTCCTCTAGCACAGATACGCAGTATTTT. The rearrangement joins TRBV7-3 to TRBJ2-3; D uncertain. Germline CDR1 reads SGHTA; CDR2 reads FQGTGA. CDR3 length equals 14 residues. Trimming removed 8 bases from V and 0 bases from J, with 12 bases in between.

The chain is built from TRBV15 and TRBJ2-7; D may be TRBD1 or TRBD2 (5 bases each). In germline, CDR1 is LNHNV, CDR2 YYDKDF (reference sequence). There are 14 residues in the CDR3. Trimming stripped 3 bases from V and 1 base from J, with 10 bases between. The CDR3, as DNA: TGTGCCACCAGCAGGGGGGTCGGATCCTACGAGCAGTACTTC. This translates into CATSRGVGSYEQYF.

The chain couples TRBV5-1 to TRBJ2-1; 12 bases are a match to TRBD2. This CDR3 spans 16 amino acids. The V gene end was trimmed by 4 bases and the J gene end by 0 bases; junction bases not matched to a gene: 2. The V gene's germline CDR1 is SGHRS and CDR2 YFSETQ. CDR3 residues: CASSLTSGSSYNEQFF. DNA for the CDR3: TGCGCCAGCAGCCTGACTAGCGGGAGCTCCTACAATGAGCAGTTCTTC. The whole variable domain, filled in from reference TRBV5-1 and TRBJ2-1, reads KAGVTQTPRYLIKTRGQQVTLSCSPISGHRSVSWYQQTPGQGLQFLFEYFSETQRNKGNFPGRFSGRQFSNSRSEMNVSTLELGDSALYLCASSLTSGSSYNEQFFGPGTRLTVL.

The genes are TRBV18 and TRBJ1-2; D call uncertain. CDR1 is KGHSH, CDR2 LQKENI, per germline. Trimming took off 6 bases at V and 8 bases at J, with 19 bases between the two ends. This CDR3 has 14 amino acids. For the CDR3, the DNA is TGTGCCAGCTCGGTCGGAGGGTCCGGTCCCGGCTACACCTTC. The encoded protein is CASSVGGSGPGYTF.

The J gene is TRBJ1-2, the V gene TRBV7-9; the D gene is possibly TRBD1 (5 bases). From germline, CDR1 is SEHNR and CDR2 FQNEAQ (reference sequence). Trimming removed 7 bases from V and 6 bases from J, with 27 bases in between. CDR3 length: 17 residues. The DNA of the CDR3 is TGTGCCAGCACCTCTACGCAGGGTATCCGCCCAGCGGATGGCTACACCTTC. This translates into CASTSTQGIRPADGYTF. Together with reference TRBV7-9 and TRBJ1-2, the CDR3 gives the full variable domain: DTGVSQNPRHKITKRGQNVTFRCDPISEHNRLYWYRQTLGQGPEFLTYFQNEAQLEKSRLLSDRFSAERPKGSFSTLEIQRTEQGDSAMYLCASTSTQGIRPADGYTFGSGTRLTVV.

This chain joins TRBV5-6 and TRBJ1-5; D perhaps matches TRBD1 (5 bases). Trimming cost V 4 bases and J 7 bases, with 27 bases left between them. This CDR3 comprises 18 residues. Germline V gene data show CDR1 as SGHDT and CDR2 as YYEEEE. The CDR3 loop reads CASSVKGRVGHAGQPQHF. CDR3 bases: TGTGCCAGCAGCGTTAAAGGGAGGGTGGGTCACGCAGGGCAGCCCCAGCATTTT.

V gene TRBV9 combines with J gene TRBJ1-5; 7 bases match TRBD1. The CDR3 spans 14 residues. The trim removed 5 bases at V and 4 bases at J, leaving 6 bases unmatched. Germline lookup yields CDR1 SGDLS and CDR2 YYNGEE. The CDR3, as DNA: TGTGCCAGCAGTTCCACAGGGGTAAATCAGCCCCAGCATTTT. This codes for CASSSTGVNQPQHF.

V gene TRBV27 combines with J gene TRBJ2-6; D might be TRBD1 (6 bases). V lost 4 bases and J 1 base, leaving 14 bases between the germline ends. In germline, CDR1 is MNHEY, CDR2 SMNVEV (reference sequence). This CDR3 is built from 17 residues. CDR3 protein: CASSSAPTGSGANVLTF. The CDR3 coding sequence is TGTGCCAGCAGTTCCGCACCTACAGGGTCTGGGGCCAACGTCCTGACTTTC.

The CDR3 is CASSPTGGNQPQHF. The CDR3 bases are TGTGCCAGCTCACCTACTGGGGGCAATCAGCCCCAGCATTTT. This chain connects TRBV18 to TRBJ1-5; D is uncertain. V was clipped by 3 bases and J by 2 bases, with 8 bases between them. The V gene's germline CDR1 is KGHSH and CDR2 LQKENI. This CDR3 contains 14 residues.

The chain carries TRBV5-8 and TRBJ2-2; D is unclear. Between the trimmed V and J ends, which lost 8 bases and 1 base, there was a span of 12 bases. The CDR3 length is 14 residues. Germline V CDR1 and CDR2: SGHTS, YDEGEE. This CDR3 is CASHWAKNTGELFF. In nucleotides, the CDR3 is TGTGCCAGTCATTGGGCCAAGAACACCGGGGAGCTGTTTTTT.

The CDR3 spells CASSVGGGTYEQYF. CDR3 DNA: TGTGCCAGCAGCGTAGGGGGTGGCACCTACGAGCAGTACTTC. The J gene is TRBJ2-7, the V gene TRBV9; no clear D. CDR1 SGDLS and CDR2 YYNGEE come from the germline V gene. The CDR3 runs to 14 residues. Deletions cut 0 bases from V and 2 bases from J, with 9 bases between.

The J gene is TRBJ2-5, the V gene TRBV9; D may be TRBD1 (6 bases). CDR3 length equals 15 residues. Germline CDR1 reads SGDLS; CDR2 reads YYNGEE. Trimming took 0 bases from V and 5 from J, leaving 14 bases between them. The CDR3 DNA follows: TGTGCCAGCAGCGTAGAAGGACAGCCATGGGAGACCCAGTACTTC. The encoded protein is CASSVEGQPWETQYF.

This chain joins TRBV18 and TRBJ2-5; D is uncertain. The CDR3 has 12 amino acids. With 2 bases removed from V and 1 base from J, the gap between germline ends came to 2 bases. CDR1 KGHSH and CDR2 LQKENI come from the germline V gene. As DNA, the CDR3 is TGTGCCAGCTCACCAATCCAAGAGACCCAGTACTTC. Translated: CASSPIQETQYF.